A single sample gave rise to the 11 T cell receptor beta chains below, sequenced in a study of T-cell reconstitution after alpha-beta-depleted transplantation in children. The TCRbeta library was prepared with unique molecular identifiers. TCRdb redid the calling of the PCR reads with MiXCR, one entry per CDR3 protein. The sample yields about 830,000 distinct CDR3 sequences, about 15% seen once. Sequenced here: PBMCs, mostly from graft donor cells, sampled 360 days after TCRalphabeta/CD19-depleted stem cell transplant. These receptor sequences come from a male patient between 5 and 17 years old who had a stem cell transplant for acute lymphoblastic leukemia, so the T cells may come from the graft donor.

The chain combines TRBV4-1 with TRBJ2-7; 11 nucleotides align to TRBD2. J was trimmed by 3 bases and V by 4 bases; bases with no gene match: 14. The CDR3 runs to 18 residues. Germline loops: CDR1 MGHRA, CDR2 YSYEKL. CDR3 loop: CASSLRLAGGVGVYEQYF. As DNA, the CDR3 is TGCGCCAGCAGCCTGAGGCTAGCGGGAGGAGTAGGCGTCTACGAGCAGTACTTC.

J is TRBJ2-1 and V is TRBV12-3 or TRBV12-4, with a weak D call TRBD2 (5 bases). The V end was cut by 6 bases, the J end by 1 base, with 13 bases between. The CDR3 totals 15 residues. The CDR3 loop is CASSPWAGSYNEQFF. DNA of the CDR3: TGTGCCAGCAGCCCGTGGGCGGGTTCCTACAATGAGCAGTTCTTC.

This rearrangement joins TRBV20-1 to TRBJ2-7, with 9 positions matching TRBD1. The CDR3 is 14 amino acids. The germline V gene has CDR1 DFQATT and CDR2 SNEGSKA (reference sequence). J lost 1 base, V lost 2 bases, and 3 bases had no gene match. CDR3 loop: CSARRTGESYEQYF. The CDR3 DNA reads as TGCAGTGCTAGAAGGACAGGGGAGTCCTACGAGCAGTACTTC.

The chain joins TRBV5-1 to TRBJ2-7; 7 nucleotides align to TRBD1. The CDR3 contains 15 residues. The V gene end was trimmed by 0 bases and the J gene end by 0 bases; junction bases not matched to a gene: 3. Per germline, CDR1 SGHRS and CDR2 YFSETQ. For the CDR3, the DNA is TGCGCCAGCAGCTTGGCGGGGACAGACTCCTACGAGCAGTACTTC. Translating gives CASSLAGTDSYEQYF.

The sample holds a few counts of this clonotype. DNA of the CDR3: TGCAGCGTCCGGACAGCATCTAACTATGGCTACACCTTC. This encodes CSVRTASNYGYTF. The chain is built from TRBV29-1 and TRBJ1-2; possible D gene TRBD1, 6 bases. Trimming shortened V by 6 bases and J by 0 bases, and 11 bases separated the two germline ends. Germline CDR1 is SQVTM and CDR2 is ANQGSEA. The CDR3 length is 13 residues.

This clonotype occurred a few times. The J gene is TRBJ2-5, the V gene TRBV5-1; D possibly corresponds to TRBD1 (6 bases). Trimming took off 0 bases at V and 4 bases at J, with 10 bases between the two ends. The CDR3 loop spans 14 amino acids. Germline CDR1 and CDR2: SGHRS and YFSETQ. The DNA for the CDR3 is TGCGCCAGCAGCTTGGCAGGGGACACAGAGACCCAGTACTTC. Its protein is CASSLAGDTETQYF.

The chain has TRBV6-5 and TRBJ2-5; possibly TRBD2 for D (6 bases). Trimming removed 2 bases at V and 2 bases at J, with 15 bases between. Germline-derived CDR1 and CDR2 are MNHEY and SVGAGI. The CDR3 is made up of 16 amino acids. The CDR3 reads CASSYEYRGYQETQYF. The DNA for the CDR3 is TGTGCCAGCAGTTACGAGTATCGGGGGTATCAAGAGACCCAGTACTTC.

This clonotype occurred many times. The rearrangement uses TRBV6-5 and TRBJ2-5, with D uncertain. This CDR3 is 14 amino acids long. The germline CDR1 and CDR2 sequences are MNHEY and SVGAGI. Trimming shortened V by 1 base and J by 2 bases, and 8 bases separated the two germline ends. CDR3 bases: TGTGCCAGCAGTTACTTCTTCAGACAAGAGACCCAGTACTTC. Translation gives CASSYFFRQETQYF.

V is TRBV27 and J is TRBJ2-5; D ambiguous. Trimming left V 2 bases short and J 0 bases short, with 13 bases between. Looked up from germline, CDR1 is MNHEY and CDR2 is SMNVEV (reference sequence). The CDR3 totals 16 residues. CDR3 coding DNA: TGTGCCAGCAGTTTAGAGTACCCGAGGTACCAAGAGACCCAGTACTTC. Its translation is CASSLEYPRYQETQYF.

This clonotype was seen at least ten times. V is TRBV12-3 or TRBV12-4 and J is TRBJ2-1; a possible D gene is TRBD2 (5 bases). V was pared by 1 base and J by 11 bases, with 12 bases between. CDR3 length: 13 residues. CDR3 residues: CASSLVTSSQQFF. In nucleotides, the CDR3 is TGTGCCAGCAGTTTAGTAACTAGTTCGCAGCAGTTCTTC.

In this sample, this clonotype turned up a few times. The genes are TRBV7-9 and TRBJ2-1; 13 bases fit TRBD2. Germline V CDR1 and CDR2: SEHNR, FQNEAQ (reference sequence). The CDR3 loop spans 17 amino acids. With V trimmed by 4 bases and J by 2 bases, 5 bases remained unmatched. CDR3 nucleotides: TGTGCCAGCAGCTCTTGGACTAGCGGGAGTCCCTACAATGAGCAGTTCTTC. The encoded protein is CASSSWTSGSPYNEQFF.